This TCR beta chain was captured in a study of blood T cell repertoires in COVID-19. About the study: The United States, Italy and Spain provided the acute and convalescent COVID-19 samples. Sources were T cells, B-cell-depleted T cells, or PBMCs; the material itself was cDNA or gDNA.

Profiled with immunoSEQ multiplex PCR; TCRdb holds only in-frame clones, not every one. The sample comprises about 160,000 clones, over 85% of which are singletons, and 3.5% to 5% rests with the top ten. The CDR3 runs to 15 residues. Germline trimming cut 4 bases from V and 2 bases from J; bases unmatched to any gene: 5. Germline V gene data show CDR1 as MGHRA and CDR2 as YSYEKL. This clonotype was sampled from a woman aged 45-65 years with acute or convalescent COVID-19. V usage is TRBV4-1 and J usage is TRBJ2-7, with 10 bases identical to TRBD2. The sample was peripheral blood. CDR3 nucleotide sequence: TGCGCCAGCAGCCTGAAAGCGGGAGGGCCCTACGAGCAGTACTTC. It yields the protein CASSLKAGGPYEQYF.